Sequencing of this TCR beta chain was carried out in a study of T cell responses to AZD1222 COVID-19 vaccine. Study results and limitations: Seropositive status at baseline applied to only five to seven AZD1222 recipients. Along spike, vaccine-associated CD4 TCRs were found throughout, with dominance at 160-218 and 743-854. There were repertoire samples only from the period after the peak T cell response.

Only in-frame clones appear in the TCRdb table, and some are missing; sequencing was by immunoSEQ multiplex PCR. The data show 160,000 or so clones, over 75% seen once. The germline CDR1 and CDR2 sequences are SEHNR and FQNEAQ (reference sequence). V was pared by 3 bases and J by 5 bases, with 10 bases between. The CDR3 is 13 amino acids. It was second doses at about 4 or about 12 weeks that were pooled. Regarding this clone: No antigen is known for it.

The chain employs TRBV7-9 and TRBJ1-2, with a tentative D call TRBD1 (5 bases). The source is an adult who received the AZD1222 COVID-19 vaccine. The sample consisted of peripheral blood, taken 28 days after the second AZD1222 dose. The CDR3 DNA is TGTGCCAGCAGCTTGCAGCGACAGTATGGCTACACCTTC. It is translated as CASSLQRQYGYTF.